This TCR beta chain was recorded in a study of T cell repertoires in cytomegalovirus infection. Across the whole study: Public TCR beta signatures provided an indication of both CMV infection and a matching HLA type. Overall study results and limits: Totalled public TCR beta family frequency picked out people who carried CMV plus the relevant HLA. The response measured ex vivo was dominated by TCR beta clonotypes (HLA-C-restricted and CMV-specific).

One entry per CDR3 protein results from TCRdb running MiXCR on the reads. The sample has approximately 250,000 distinct CDR3 sequences; roughly 9.1% are singletons. This CDR3 has 15 amino acids. Trimming left V 8 bases short and J 0 bases short, with 16 bases between. This clonotype was seen repeatedly, ten times or more. The target antigen is unknown. The chain uses TRBV12-3 or TRBV12-4 and TRBJ1-1; D gene unclear. This clonotype was sampled from a human donor in good health (CMV status not recorded). Some clones in this sample may be carry-over from other donors' samples. Source material: PBMCs. CDR3 in DNA: TGTGCCAGCCTGACCGGGCGCGATGTGAACACTGAAGCTTTCTTT. Translation gives CASLTGRDVNTEAFF.